This T cell receptor (beta chain) was documented in a study of monozygotic twins with inflammatory bowel disease. TCRdb re-called the 5' RACE reads; every CDR3 protein appears as one record, without DNA. The sample features approximately 380,000 distinct CDR3 sequences, with 2% to 3% in its top ten. Germline lookup yields CDR1 MNHEY and CDR2 SVGAGI. The CDR3 is made up of 12 amino acids. This chain joins TRBV6-5 and TRBJ2-7; TCRdb's D call, TRBD1, is unchecked because there is no DNA. What was sequenced was blood. This TCR was recovered from a human donor with ulcerative colitis or Crohn's disease, or a healthy co-twin of an affected twin (not recorded which). The CDR3 sequence: CASGDRVNEQYF.